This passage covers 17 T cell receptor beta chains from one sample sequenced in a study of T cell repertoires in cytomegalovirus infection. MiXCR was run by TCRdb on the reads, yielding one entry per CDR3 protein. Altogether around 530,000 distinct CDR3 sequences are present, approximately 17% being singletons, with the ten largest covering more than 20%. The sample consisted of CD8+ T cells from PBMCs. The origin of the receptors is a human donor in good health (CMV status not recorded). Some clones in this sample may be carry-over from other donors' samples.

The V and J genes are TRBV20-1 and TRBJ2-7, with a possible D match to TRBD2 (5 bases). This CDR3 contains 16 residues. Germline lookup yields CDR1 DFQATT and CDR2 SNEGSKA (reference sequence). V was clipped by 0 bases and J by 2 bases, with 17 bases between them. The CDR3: CSARDLGSDFPYEQYF. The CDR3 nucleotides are TGCAGTGCTAGAGATCTTGGTAGCGATTTCCCCTACGAGCAGTACTTC.

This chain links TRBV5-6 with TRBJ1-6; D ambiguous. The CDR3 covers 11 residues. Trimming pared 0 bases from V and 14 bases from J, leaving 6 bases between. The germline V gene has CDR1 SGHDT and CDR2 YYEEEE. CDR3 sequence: CASSLEGALHF. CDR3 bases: TGTGCCAGCAGCTTGGAAGGCGCCCTCCACTTT.

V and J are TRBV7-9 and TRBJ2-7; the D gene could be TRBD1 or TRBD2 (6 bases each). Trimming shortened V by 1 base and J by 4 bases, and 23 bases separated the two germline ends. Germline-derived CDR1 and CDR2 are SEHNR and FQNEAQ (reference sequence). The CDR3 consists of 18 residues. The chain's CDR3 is CASSLGDIRETPGYEQYF. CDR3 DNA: TGTGCCAGCAGCTTAGGGGACATTCGGGAGACTCCGGGGTACGAGCAGTACTTC.

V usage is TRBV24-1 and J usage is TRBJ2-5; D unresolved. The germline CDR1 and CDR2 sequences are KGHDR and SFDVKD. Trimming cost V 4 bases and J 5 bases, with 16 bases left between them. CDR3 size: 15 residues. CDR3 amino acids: CATSDREESWETQYF. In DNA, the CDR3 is TGTGCCACCAGTGACCGAGAGGAAAGCTGGGAGACCCAGTACTTC.

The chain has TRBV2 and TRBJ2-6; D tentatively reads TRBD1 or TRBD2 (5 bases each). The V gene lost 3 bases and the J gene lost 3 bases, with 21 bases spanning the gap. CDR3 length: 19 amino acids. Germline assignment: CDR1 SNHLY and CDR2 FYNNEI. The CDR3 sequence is CASSDNPGRTSRGANVLTF. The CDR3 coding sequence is TGTGCCAGCAGTGACAACCCGGGGCGTACTTCACGTGGGGCCAACGTCCTGACTTTC.

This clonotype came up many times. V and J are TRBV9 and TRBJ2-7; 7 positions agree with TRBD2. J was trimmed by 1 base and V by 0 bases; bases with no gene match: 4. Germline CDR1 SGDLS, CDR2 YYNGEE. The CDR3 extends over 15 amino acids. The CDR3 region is CASSVDGRTSYEQYF. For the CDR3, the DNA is TGTGCCAGCAGCGTAGACGGGAGGACGTCCTACGAGCAGTACTTC. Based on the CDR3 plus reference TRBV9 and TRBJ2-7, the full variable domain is DSGVTQTPKHLITATGQRVTLRCSPRSGDLSVYWYQQSLDQGLQFLIQYYNGEERAKGNILERFSAQQFPDLHSELNLSSLELGDSALYFCASSVDGRTSYEQYFGPGTRLTVT.

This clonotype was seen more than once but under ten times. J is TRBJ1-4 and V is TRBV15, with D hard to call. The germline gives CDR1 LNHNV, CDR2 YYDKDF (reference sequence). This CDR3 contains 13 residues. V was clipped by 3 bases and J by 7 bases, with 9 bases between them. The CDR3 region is CATSSSLFEKLFF. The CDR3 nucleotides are TGTGCCACCAGCAGTTCACTTTTTGAAAAACTGTTTTTT.

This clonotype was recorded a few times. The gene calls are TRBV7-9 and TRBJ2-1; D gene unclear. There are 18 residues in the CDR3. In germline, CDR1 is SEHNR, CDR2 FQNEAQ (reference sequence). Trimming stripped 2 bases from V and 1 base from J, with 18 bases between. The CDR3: CASSLYPAVDVSYNEQFF. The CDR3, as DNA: TGTGCCAGCAGCTTATATCCGGCAGTGGACGTTTCCTACAATGAGCAGTTCTTC.

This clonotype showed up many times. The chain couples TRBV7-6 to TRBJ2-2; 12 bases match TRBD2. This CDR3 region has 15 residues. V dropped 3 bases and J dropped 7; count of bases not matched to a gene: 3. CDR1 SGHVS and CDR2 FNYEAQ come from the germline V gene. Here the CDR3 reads CASSFRLAGVGELFF. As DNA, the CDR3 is TGTGCCAGCAGCTTTAGACTAGCGGGAGTCGGGGAGCTGTTTTTT.

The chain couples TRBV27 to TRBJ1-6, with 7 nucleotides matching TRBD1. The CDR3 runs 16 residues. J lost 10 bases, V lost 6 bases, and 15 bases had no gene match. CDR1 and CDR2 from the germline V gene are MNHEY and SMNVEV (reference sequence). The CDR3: CASRERRGRGSSPLHF. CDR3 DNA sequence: TGTGCCAGCAGGGAGAGAAGGGGGCGCGGTTCCTCACCCCTCCACTTT.

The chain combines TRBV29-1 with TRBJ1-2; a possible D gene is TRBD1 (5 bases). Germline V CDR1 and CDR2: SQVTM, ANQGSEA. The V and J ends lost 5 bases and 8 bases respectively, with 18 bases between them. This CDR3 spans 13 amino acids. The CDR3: CSVTASGARGYTF. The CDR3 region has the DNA TGCAGCGTTACAGCCAGTGGGGCTAGGGGCTACACCTTC.

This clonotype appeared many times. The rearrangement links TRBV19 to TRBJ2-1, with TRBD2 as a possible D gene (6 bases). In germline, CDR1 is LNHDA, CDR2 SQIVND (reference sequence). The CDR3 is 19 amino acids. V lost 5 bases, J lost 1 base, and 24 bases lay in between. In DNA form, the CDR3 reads TGTGCCAGTAGTGACCTACCGGGACTGGACGATCGTTCCTACAATGAGCAGTTCTTC. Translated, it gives CASSDLPGLDDRSYNEQFF.

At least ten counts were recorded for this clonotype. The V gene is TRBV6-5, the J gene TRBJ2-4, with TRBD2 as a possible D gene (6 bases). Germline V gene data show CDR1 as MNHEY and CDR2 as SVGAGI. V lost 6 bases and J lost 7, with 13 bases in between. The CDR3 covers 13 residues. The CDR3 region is CASSPIRGNIQYF. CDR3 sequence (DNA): TGTGCCAGCAGCCCCATCCGGGGGAACATTCAGTACTTC.

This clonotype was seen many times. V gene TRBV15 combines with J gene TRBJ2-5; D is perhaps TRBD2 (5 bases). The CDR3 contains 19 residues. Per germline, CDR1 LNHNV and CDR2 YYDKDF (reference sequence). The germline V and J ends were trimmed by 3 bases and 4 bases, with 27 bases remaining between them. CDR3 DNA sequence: TGTGCCACCAGCAGTGCTAAACACTGGAGTTCCGAGGGCGGAGAGACCCAGTACTTC. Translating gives CATSSAKHWSSEGGETQYF.

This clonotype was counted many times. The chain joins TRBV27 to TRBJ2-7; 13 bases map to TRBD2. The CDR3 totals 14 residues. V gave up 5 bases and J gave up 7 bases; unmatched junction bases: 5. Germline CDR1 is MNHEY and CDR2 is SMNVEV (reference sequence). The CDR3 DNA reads TGTGCCAGCAGTACGGGACTAGCGGGAATTGAGCAGTACTTC. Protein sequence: CASSTGLAGIEQYF.

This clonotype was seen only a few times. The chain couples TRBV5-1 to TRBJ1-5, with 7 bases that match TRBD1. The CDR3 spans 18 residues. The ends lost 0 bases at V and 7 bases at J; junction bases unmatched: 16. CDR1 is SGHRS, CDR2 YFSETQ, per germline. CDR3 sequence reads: CASSLARPGQGEGQPQHF. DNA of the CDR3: TGCGCCAGCAGCTTGGCCCGGCCGGGGCAGGGGGAGGGACAGCCCCAGCATTTT.

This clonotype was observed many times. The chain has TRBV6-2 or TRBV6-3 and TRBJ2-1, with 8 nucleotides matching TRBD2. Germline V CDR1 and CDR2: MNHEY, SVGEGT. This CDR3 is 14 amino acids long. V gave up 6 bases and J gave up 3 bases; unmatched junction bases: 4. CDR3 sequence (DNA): TGTGCCAGCAGCGCGGGGGGCCTCTACAATGAGCAGTTCTTC. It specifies CASSAGGLYNEQFF.